These 21 T cell receptor beta chains were sequenced from one sample in a study of T cell changes during pregnancy in multiple sclerosis. The data were produced by immunoSEQ multiplex PCR, yet TCRdb's version contains in-frame clones alone and is incomplete. The table has 99,000 or so clones, 93% seen once. The material was peripheral blood, obtained after pregnancy. The source of these receptors is a female donor with multiple sclerosis, enrolled in a pregnancy study.

The genes are TRBV19 and TRBJ2-2; 10 bases map to TRBD2. Germline lookup yields CDR1 LNHDA and CDR2 SQIVND (reference sequence). The CDR3 sequence is 18 residues long. V lost 4 bases to trimming and J lost 4 bases; unmatched junction nucleotides: 12. DNA of the CDR3: TGTGCCAGTAGTAGGAAGTTACCGGGACTAGCGTCCACCGGGGAGCTGTTTTTT. As protein: CASSRKLPGLASTGELFF.

This chain uses TRBV21-1 with TRBJ2-3; TRBD1 is the table's D call and was not checked against the DNA. TRBV21-1 is noted as a pseudogene. The CDR3 is 14 residues long. This CDR3 is CASSKDTNTDTQYF. The CDR3, as DNA: TGTGCCAGCAGCAAAGACACCAACACAGATACGCAGTATTTT.

The J gene is TRBJ2-3, the V gene TRBV7-7; 11 positions match TRBD2. Trimming cost V 2 bases and J 2 bases; bases outside gene matches: 3. The CDR3 consists of 16 residues. CDR1 and CDR2 from the germline V gene are SSHAT and FNYEAQ (reference sequence). CDR3 bases: TGTGCCAGCAGCTTAAGACTAGCGGGAATCACAGATACGCAGTATTTT. Its translation is CASSLRLAGITDTQYF.

The chain recombines TRBV14 with TRBJ2-3; a weak D match, TRBD2 (6 bases). Trimming removed 4 bases from V and 2 bases from J, with 22 bases in between. CDR3 size: 18 residues. Germline CDR1 is SGHDN and CDR2 is FVKESK. CDR3 nucleotides: TGTGCCAGCAGCCGCCGGAGTATCCGGGACTTTCCCACAGATACGCAGTATTTT. Translated: CASSRRSIRDFPTDTQYF.

Regarding this clone: This sample also contains other DNA sequences that code for the same CDR3. The genes are TRBV7-2 and TRBJ2-7; 7 nucleotides line up with TRBD1. CDR3 size: 14 residues. With 1 base clipped from V and 2 bases from J, the junction kept 2 bases outside the gene matches. Germline lookup yields CDR1 SGHTA and CDR2 FQGNSA. As DNA, the CDR3 is TGTGCCAGCAGCTTAGGGCAGGGGGCCTACGAGCAGTACTTC. Amino acid sequence: CASSLGQGAYEQYF. The full variable domain, its missing parts supplied by reference TRBV7-2 and TRBJ2-7, is GAGVSQSPSNKVTEKGKDVELRCDPISGHTALYWYRQSLGQGLEFLIYFQGNSAPDKSGLPSDRFSAERTGGSVSTLTIQRTQQEDSAVYLCASSLGQGAYEQYFGPGTRLTVT.

The chain carries TRBV7-8 and TRBJ2-4, with a tentative D call TRBD2 (6 bases). CDR1 and CDR2 (germline): SGHVS, FQNEAQ. Trimming cost V 5 bases and J 3 bases, with 17 bases left between them. The CDR3 extends over 16 amino acids. The CDR3 region has the DNA TGTGCCAGCAGCCCCAGGAGCAGGGAGGTCAAAAACATTCAGTACTTC. This encodes CASSPRSREVKNIQYF.

The rearrangement joins TRBV6-6 to TRBJ2-1; 12 bases are shared with TRBD2. V shed 2 bases, J shed 1 base, and the junction held 0 bases outside the gene matches. This CDR3 contains 16 residues. Germline V gene lookup returns CDR1 MNHNY and CDR2 SVGAGI (reference sequence). The CDR3 spells CASSYGLAGSYNEQFF. CDR3 DNA: TGTGCCAGCAGTTACGGACTAGCGGGGTCCTACAATGAGCAGTTCTTC.

The chain has TRBV5-6 and TRBJ1-2; D is perhaps TRBD1 (5 bases). This CDR3 contains 14 residues. CDR1 is SGHDT, CDR2 YYEEEE, per germline. Trimming shortened V by 5 bases and J by 5 bases, and 16 bases separated the two germline ends. CDR3 coding DNA: TGTGCCAGCAGAGTAACGGGGGGAGGTTATGGCTACACCTTC. This codes for CASRVTGGGYGYTF.

In DNA, the CDR3 is TGTGCCTGGAGTTCGGGGGGCCCTGAAGCTTTCTTT. It yields the protein CAWSSGGPEAFF. The rearrangement links TRBV30 to TRBJ1-1; D may be TRBD1 (6 bases). Trimming left V 2 bases short and J 6 bases short, with 10 bases between. The V gene's germline CDR1 is GTSNPN and CDR2 SVGIG (reference sequence). The CDR3 length is 12 residues.

The V call is TRBV27, the J call TRBJ2-7; 7 bases fit TRBD2. Germline assignment: CDR1 MNHEY and CDR2 SMNVEV (reference sequence). CDR3 size: 14 residues. With V trimmed by 8 bases and J by 0 bases, 7 bases remained unmatched. This chain's CDR3 is CASGSGVVSYEQYF. The CDR3 coding sequence is TGTGCCAGCGGGAGCGGGGTCGTCTCCTACGAGCAGTACTTC.

The chain links TRBV5-6 to TRBJ2-7; 8 bases align to TRBD1. The length of the CDR3 is 15 residues. The junction had 3 bases not matched to a gene; V was cut back by 0 bases and J by 1 base. Germline lookup yields CDR1 SGHDT and CDR2 YYEEEE. The CDR3: CASSLGRTGSYEQYF. The CDR3 nucleotides read TGTGCCAGCAGCTTGGGTAGGACAGGGTCCTACGAGCAGTACTTC.

J is TRBJ2-2 and V is TRBV29-1, with D perhaps matching TRBD2 (6 bases). The germline V and J ends were trimmed by 3 bases and 2 bases, with 13 bases remaining between them. The CDR3 is 15 residues long. Germline CDR1 is SQVTM and CDR2 is ANQGSEA. CDR3 residues: CSVDTGTLNTGELFF. The CDR3 coding sequence is TGCAGCGTTGATACCGGGACTTTAAACACCGGGGAGCTGTTTTTT.

The chain recombines TRBV7-8 with TRBJ1-1; D is ambiguous. Trimming took 5 bases from V and 6 from J, leaving 13 bases between them. The CDR3 has 13 residues. Germline values: CDR1 SGHVS, CDR2 FQNEAQ. This CDR3 is CASSKVIEAEAFF. As DNA, the CDR3 is TGTGCCAGCAGCAAGGTAATAGAGGCTGAAGCTTTCTTT.

This sequence joins TRBV28 and TRBJ2-5, with 11 bases lining up with TRBD2. Germline V gene sequence: CDR1 MDHEN, CDR2 SYDVKM. There are 13 residues in the CDR3. The V gene end was trimmed by 6 bases and the J gene end by 5 bases; junction bases not matched to a gene: 2. The CDR3 bases are TGTGCCAGCAGCCGGACTAGCGGGGAGACCCAGTACTTC. Residues: CASSRTSGETQYF.

The V and J genes are TRBV6-1 and TRBJ1-2; D is perhaps TRBD1 (5 bases). The CDR3 totals 13 residues. Germline V gene data show CDR1 as MNHNS and CDR2 as SASEGT. V was clipped by 8 bases and J by 4 bases, with 14 bases between them. The CDR3 DNA sequence: TGTGCCAGCGTGAAGGACATCAGCTATGGCTACACCTTC. This gives the protein CASVKDISYGYTF.

V and J are TRBV11-2 and TRBJ2-6; D gene unclear. Deletions cut 6 bases from V and 1 base from J, with 4 bases between. Germline CDR1 is SGHAT and CDR2 is FQNNGV. The CDR3 is made up of 13 amino acids. The CDR3 spells CASRSSGANVLTF. The DNA for the CDR3 is TGTGCCAGCAGATCTTCTGGGGCCAACGTCCTGACTTTC.

V and J are TRBV4-1 and TRBJ1-3, with 10 bases identical to TRBD1. CDR1 is MGHRA, CDR2 YSYEKL, per germline. There are 16 residues in the CDR3. The junction had 6 bases not matched to a gene; V was cut back by 3 bases and J by 4 bases. The CDR3 region has the DNA TGCGCCAGCAGCCAGTCCGGGACAGGGGTAGGAAACACCATATATTTT. Protein: CASSQSGTGVGNTIYF.

This rearrangement joins TRBV7-2 to TRBJ2-2, with D maybe TRBD2 (6 bases). Germline CDR1 SGHTA, CDR2 FQGNSA. V was trimmed by 6 bases and J by 7 bases, leaving 18 bases between them. This CDR3 has 15 amino acids. The CDR3 is CASSQRLVRGGELFF. DNA of the CDR3: TGTGCCAGCAGTCAGCGACTAGTCCGGGGCGGGGAGCTGTTTTTT.

This chain joins TRBV29-1 and TRBJ2-2, with 7 bases matching TRBD2. Germline lookup yields CDR1 SQVTM and CDR2 ANQGSEA. Trimming cost V 7 bases and J 3 bases; bases outside gene matches: 8. The CDR3 spans 14 residues. The CDR3 DNA follows: TGCAGCGCGTTTGACGGGAGGTACACCGGGGAGCTGTTTTTT. Translation gives CSAFDGRYTGELFF.

The genes are TRBV28 and TRBJ1-2, with D maybe TRBD1 (5 bases). Germline CDR1 MDHEN, CDR2 SYDVKM. The V end lost 5 bases, the J end lost 4 bases, and 20 bases lay between the germline ends. The CDR3 length is 16 residues. The CDR3 region has the DNA TGTGCCAGCAGTCCCCTTAGGGCAGGGCACGGCTATGGCTACACCTTC. It encodes CASSPLRAGHGYGYTF.

The chain uses TRBV7-2 and TRBJ2-3, with 10 bases aligning to TRBD2. Germline-derived CDR1 and CDR2 are SGHTA and FQGNSA. Trimming took 6 bases from V and 2 from J; bases not matched to a gene: 5. The CDR3 runs to 15 residues. The CDR3 bases are TGTGCCAGCAGGGCCGGGACTAGCGTCACAGATACGCAGTATTTT. It yields the protein CASRAGTSVTDTQYF.